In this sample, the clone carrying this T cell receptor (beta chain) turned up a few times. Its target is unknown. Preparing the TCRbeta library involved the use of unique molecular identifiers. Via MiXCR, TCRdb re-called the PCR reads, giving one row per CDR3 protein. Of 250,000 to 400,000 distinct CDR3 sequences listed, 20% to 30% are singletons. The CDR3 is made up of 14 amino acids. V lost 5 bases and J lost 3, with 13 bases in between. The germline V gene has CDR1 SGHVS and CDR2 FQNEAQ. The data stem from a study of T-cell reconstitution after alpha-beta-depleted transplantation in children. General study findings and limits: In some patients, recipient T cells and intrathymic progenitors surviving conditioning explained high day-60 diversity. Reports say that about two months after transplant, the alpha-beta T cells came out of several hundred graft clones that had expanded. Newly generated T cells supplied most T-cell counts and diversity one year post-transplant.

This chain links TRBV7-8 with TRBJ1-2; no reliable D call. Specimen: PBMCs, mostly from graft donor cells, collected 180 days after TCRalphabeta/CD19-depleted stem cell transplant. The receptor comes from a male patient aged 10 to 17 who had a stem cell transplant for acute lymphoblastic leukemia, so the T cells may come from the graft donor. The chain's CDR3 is CASSPTLGHYGYTF. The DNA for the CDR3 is TGTGCCAGCAGCCCTACTCTAGGTCACTATGGCTACACCTTC.